Described below is a single TCR beta chain sequence and its context. Its specificity is unknown. The entry originates in a study of T cells in narcolepsy. About the study: Patients with NT1 or NT2 and healthy control donors were enrolled.

Generated by immunoSEQ multiplex PCR, the TCRdb table keeps only in-frame clones and is missing some. Among 18,000 or so clones listed, 86% were seen once. General study findings and limits: Healthy controls reportedly lacked the autoreactive clonotypes serially found in patients' blood. Comparing one patient's CSF and blood CD4+ clonotypes highlighted HCRT- and TRIB2-specific autoreactive clonotypes. Autoreactive clone sequences were missing from some blood memory CD4+ repertoires.

The CDR3 is 14 amino acids. Germline-derived CDR1 and CDR2 are SGHTS and YDEGEE. Between the trimmed V and J ends, which lost 3 bases and 0 bases, there was a span of 4 bases. This TCR was recovered from a human donor in good health. The gene calls are TRBV5-8 and TRBJ2-6; D is unclear. Sample: memory (CD45RA-) CD4+ T cells from blood. CDR3 region: CASSSYSGANVLTF. In DNA form, the CDR3 reads TGTGCCAGCAGCTCTTACTCTGGGGCCAACGTCCTGACTTTC.